The source of this T cell receptor beta chain is a study of CD8 T cells in ankylosing spondylitis. Preparation of TCR beta libraries was done by quantitative 5'-RACE with molecular barcodes. Via MiXCR, TCRdb re-called the 5' RACE reads, giving one row per CDR3 protein. Of about 160,000 distinct CDR3 sequences listed, 44% are singletons. The table lists this clonotype with a few counts. Sequencing was done on a sample of synovial fluid, either unsorted or a sorted T cell fraction (not recorded which). The receptor comes from a male donor with ankylosing spondylitis.

CDR3 DNA: TGCGCCAGCAGTCATCTCGGCTATGGCTACACCTTC. Translating gives CASSHLGYGYTF. The chain uses TRBV4-3 and TRBJ1-2; no reliable D call. The CDR3 runs 12 residues. Germline V gene data show CDR1 as LGHNA and CDR2 as YSLEER. Trimming took 6 bases from V and 4 from J, leaving 9 bases between them.